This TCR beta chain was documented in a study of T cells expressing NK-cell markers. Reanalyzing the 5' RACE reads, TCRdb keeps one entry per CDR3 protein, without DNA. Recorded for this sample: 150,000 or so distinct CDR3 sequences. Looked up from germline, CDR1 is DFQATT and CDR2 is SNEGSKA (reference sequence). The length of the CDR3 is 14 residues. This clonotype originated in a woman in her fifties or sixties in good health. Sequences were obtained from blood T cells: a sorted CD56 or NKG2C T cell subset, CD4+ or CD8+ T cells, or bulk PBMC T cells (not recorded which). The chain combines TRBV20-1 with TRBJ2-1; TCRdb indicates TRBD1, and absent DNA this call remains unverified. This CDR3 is CSARAAVGGNEQFF.